The rows below give T cell receptor beta chains drawn from one sample of a study of T-cell memory formation after mild COVID-19. TCRdb passed the 5' RACE reads through MiXCR, listing each CDR3 protein once. The table shows just under 150,000 distinct CDR3 sequences, with 15% to 20% occurring only once. The source material was PBMCs or a T cell subset sorted from them (not recorded which). These TCRs come from an adult woman who had mild COVID-19 (a few samples of this study predate the infection). Cell type and time point are not known. The CDR3 runs from the conserved cysteine through the conserved F or W. Clone size, where shown, is once, few, many, or a class for clones that have expanded.

clone_size v_call cdr3_aa
NA TRBV5-1 CASSLGGRSQPQHF
NA TRBV6-5 CASSYSGRANTEAFF
NA TRBV7-9 CASSIAGVRGTEAFF
NA TRBV20-1 CSAKRLAGGYTDTQYF
few TRBV20-1 CTPARSGGTNTQYF
NA TRBV11-2 CASSSVRLAGRDTGELFF
NA TRBV20-1 CSARDLGRPATYYEQYF
NA TRBV7-9 CASSSPIGLAGGSYNEQFF
NA TRBV5-5 CASSLGQSRELYGYTF
NA TRBV4-2 CASSQVGGDGFLYGYTF
few TRBV7-2 CASSLATGGQETQYF
few TRBV20-1 CSARVAGAIGEKLFF
few TRBV6-2/TRBV6-3 CASSWGRSNTGELFF
NA TRBV5-1 CASSSGTTSGGANEQFF
NA TRBV20-1 CSARDMEVTTDTQYF
few TRBV5-1 CASSPGGGAWETQYF
few TRBV24-1 CATSDTAISPGGQFF
many TRBV30 CASEPGLAGSTGYEQYF
NA TRBV7-9 CASSSGNRARYTF
NA TRBV25-1 CASSDSGRNNEQFF
NA TRBV5-8 CASSSPRTQAKNIQYF
NA TRBV12-3/TRBV12-4 CASSSLGTVKEKLFF
NA TRBV28 CASSLGGRDNEQFF
few TRBV3-1 CASSQAATGPYEQYF
NA TRBV2 CASSEGYGYTF
few TRBV15 CATSISGSTDTQYF
few TRBV6-2/TRBV6-3 CASSDQIYEQYF
NA TRBV24-1 CATSEQAGFSGTQYF
few TRBV7-9 CASSLVGSPTIYF
few TRBV24-1 CATSDVGTSKAFF
many TRBV12-3/TRBV12-4 CASSSGLVGGELFF
NA TRBV12-5 CASGLARTGQYEQYF
few TRBV11-2 CASSRDRVYNEQFF
NA TRBV4-1 CASSRQTSYEQYF
few TRBV4-2 CASSQGTRDQETQYF
few TRBV20-1 CSADPPWGEAFF